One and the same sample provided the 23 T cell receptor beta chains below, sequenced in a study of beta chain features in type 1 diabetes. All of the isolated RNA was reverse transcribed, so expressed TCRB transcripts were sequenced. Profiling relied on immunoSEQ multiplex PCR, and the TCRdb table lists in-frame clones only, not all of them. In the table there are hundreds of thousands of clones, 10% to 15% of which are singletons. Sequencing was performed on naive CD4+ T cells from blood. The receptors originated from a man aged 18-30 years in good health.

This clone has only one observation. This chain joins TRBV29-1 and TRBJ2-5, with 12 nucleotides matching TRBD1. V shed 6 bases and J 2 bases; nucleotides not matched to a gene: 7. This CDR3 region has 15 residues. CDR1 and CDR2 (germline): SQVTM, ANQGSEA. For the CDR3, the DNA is TGCAGCGTCCGGGACAGGGGGCCCTCACAAGAGACCCAGTACTTC. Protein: CSVRDRGPSQETQYF.

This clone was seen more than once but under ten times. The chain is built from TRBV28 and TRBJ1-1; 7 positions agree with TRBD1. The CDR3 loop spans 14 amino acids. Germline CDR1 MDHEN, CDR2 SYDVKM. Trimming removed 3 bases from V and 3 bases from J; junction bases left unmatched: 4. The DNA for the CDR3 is TGTGCCAGCAGTTTGACAGGGTTAGACACTGAAGCTTTCTTT. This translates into CASSLTGLDTEAFF.

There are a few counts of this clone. Here the CDR3 reads CASSPGQGSYNEQFF. As DNA, the CDR3 is TGTGCCAGCAGCCCCGGACAGGGCTCCTACAATGAGCAGTTCTTC. The V call is TRBV7-7, the J call TRBJ2-1; 8 nucleotides align to TRBD1. The germline gives CDR1 SSHAT, CDR2 FNYEAQ (reference sequence). The CDR3 spans 15 residues. V shed 5 bases, J shed 0 bases, and the junction held 3 bases outside the gene matches.

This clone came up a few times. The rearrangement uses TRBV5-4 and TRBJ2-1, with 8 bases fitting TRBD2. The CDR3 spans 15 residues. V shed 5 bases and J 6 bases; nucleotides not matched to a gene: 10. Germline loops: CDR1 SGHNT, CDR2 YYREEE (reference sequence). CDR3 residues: CASSPGTRGSNEQFF. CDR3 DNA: TGTGCCAGCAGTCCCGGGACTAGGGGGTCCAATGAGCAGTTCTTC.

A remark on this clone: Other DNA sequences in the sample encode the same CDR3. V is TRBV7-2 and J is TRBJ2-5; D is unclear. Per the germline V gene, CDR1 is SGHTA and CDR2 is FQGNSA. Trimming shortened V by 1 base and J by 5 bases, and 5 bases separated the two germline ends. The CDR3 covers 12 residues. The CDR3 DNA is TGTGCCAGCAGCTTAGTACGGGAGACCCAGTACTTC. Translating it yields CASSLVRETQYF.

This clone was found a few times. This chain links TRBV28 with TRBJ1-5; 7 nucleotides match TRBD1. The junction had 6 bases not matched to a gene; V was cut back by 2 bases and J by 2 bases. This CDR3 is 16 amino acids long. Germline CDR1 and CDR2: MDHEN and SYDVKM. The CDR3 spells CASSLPPGQGNQPQHF. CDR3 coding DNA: TGTGCCAGCAGTTTACCGCCAGGACAGGGCAATCAGCCCCAGCATTTT.

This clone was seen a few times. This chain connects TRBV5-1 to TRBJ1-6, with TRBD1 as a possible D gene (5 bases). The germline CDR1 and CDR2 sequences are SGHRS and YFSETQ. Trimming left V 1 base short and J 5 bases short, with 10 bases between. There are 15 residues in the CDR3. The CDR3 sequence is CASSLMTEDNSPLHF. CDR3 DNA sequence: TGCGCCAGCAGCTTGATGACAGAAGATAATTCACCCCTCCACTTT.

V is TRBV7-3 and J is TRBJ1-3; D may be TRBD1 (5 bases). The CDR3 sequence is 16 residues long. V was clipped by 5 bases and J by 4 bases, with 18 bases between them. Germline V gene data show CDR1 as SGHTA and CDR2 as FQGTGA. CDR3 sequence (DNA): TGTGCCAGCAGCATGGGGCCCCCGGCTGGCGGAAACACCATATATTTT. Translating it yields CASSMGPPAGGNTIYF.

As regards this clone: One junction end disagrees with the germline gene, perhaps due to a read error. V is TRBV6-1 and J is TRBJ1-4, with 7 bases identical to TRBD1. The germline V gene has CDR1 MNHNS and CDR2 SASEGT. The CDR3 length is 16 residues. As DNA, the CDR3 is TGTGCCAGCATTGAAGCGACAGGGTTGGGTAATGAAAAACTGTTTTTT. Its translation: CASIEATGLGNEKLFF.

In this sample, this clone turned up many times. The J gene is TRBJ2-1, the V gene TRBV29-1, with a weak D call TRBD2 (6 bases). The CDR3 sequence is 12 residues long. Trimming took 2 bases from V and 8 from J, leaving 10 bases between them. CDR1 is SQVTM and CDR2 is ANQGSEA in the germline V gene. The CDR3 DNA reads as TGCAGCGTTGAACGGGGGTTGGATGAGCAGTTCTTC. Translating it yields CSVERGLDEQFF.

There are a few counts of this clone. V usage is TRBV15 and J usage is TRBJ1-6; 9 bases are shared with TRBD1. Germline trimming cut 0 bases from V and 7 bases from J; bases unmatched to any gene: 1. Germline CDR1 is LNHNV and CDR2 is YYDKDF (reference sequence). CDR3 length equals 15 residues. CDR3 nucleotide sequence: TGTGCCACCAGCAGAGAAGGGACAGGGAATTCACCCCTCCACTTT. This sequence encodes CATSREGTGNSPLHF.

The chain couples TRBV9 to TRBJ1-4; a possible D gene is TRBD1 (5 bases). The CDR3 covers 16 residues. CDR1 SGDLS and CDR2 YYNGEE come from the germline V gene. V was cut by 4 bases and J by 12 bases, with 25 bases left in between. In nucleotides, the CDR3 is TGTGCCAGCAGCTATGGAGGGACGACGGACCTTGGCCAACTGTTTTTT. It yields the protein CASSYGGTTDLGQLFF.

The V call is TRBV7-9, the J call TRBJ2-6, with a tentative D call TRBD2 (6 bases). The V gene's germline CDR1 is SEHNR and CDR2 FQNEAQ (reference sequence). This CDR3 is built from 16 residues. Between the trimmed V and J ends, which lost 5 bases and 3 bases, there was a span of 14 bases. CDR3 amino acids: CASSPGVRDGANVLTF. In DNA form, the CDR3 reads TGTGCCAGCAGCCCGGGGGTCAGGGATGGGGCCAACGTCCTGACTTTC.

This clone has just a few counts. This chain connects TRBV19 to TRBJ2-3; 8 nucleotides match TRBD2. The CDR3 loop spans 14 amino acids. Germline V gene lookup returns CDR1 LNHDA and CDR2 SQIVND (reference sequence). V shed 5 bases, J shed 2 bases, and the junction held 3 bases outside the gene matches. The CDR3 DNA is TGTGCCAGTAGTTTGACTAGCGCCACAGATACGCAGTATTTT. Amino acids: CASSLTSATDTQYF.

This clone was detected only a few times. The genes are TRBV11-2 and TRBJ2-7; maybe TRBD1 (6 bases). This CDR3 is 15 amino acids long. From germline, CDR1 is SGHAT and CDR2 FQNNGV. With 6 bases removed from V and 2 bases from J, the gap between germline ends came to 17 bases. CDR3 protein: CASSNRVGNPYEQYF. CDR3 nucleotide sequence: TGTGCCAGCAGTAACAGGGTGGGAAACCCCTACGAGCAGTACTTC.

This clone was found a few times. The CDR3 region has the DNA TGTGCCAGCAGCCCGGACAGAAGTTCGCAGTATTTT. The encoded protein is CASSPDRSSQYF. The genes are TRBV5-4 and TRBJ2-3, with D possibly matching TRBD1 (6 bases). Trimming shortened V by 4 bases and J by 10 bases, and 13 bases separated the two germline ends. Germline V gene sequence: CDR1 SGHNT, CDR2 YYREEE (reference sequence). The CDR3 spans 12 residues. Looking up the rest from reference TRBV5-4 and TRBJ2-3 gives the full variable domain: ETGVTQSPTHLIKTRGQQVTLRCSSQSGHNTVSWYQQALGQGPQFIFQYYREEENGRGNFPPRFSGLQFPNYSSELNVNALELDDSALYLCASSPDRSSQYFGPGTRLTVL.

CDR3 bases: TGCGCCAGCAGCAGTAGCGGGGCGAACCAAGAGACCCAGTACTTC. Its protein product is CASSSSGANQETQYF. V usage is TRBV5-1 and J usage is TRBJ2-5; 8 bases map to TRBD2. The CDR3 runs 15 residues. J gave up 0 bases and V 4 bases, and 5 bases lay outside the gene matches. Germline V CDR1 and CDR2: SGHRS, YFSETQ. Together with reference TRBV5-1 and TRBJ2-5, the CDR3 gives the full variable domain: KAGVTQTPRYLIKTRGQQVTLSCSPISGHRSVSWYQQTPGQGLQFLFEYFSETQRNKGNFPGRFSGRQFSNSRSEMNVSTLELGDSALYLCASSSSGANQETQYFGPGTRLLVL.

The CDR3 loop is CASGRIYGYTF. The CDR3 DNA sequence: TGTGCCAGCGGTAGAATTTATGGCTACACCTTC. V and J are TRBV6-6 and TRBJ1-2, with D hard to call. Trimming removed 8 bases at V and 5 bases at J, with 9 bases between. The germline V gene has CDR1 MNHNY and CDR2 SVGAGI (reference sequence). The CDR3 length is 11 residues.

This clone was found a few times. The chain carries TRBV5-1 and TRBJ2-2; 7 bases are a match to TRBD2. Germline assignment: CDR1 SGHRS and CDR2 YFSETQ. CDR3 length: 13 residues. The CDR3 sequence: CASGEGPGGELFF. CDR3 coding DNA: TGCGCGTCGGGGGAGGGCCCCGGCGGGGAGCTGTTTTTT.

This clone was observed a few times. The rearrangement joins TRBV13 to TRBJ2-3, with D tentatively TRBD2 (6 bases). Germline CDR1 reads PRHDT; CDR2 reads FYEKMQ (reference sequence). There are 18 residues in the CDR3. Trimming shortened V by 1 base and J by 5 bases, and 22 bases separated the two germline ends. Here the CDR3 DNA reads TGTGCCAGCAGCTTAGTTGGGTGGGGACTGCCGGCGGGAGATACGCAGTATTTT. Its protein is CASSLVGWGLPAGDTQYF.

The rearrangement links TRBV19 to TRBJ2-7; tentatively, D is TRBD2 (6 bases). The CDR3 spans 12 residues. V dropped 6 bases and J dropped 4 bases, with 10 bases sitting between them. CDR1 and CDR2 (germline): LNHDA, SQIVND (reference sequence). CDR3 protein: CASSSGGYEQYF. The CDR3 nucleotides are TGTGCCAGTAGCTCCGGGGGATACGAGCAGTACTTC.

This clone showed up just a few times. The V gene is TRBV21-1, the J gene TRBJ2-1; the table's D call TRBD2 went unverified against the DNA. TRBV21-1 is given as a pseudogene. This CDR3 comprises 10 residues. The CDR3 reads CASSRLSEFF. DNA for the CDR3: TGTGCCAGCAGCAGGTTGTCGGAGTTCTTC.

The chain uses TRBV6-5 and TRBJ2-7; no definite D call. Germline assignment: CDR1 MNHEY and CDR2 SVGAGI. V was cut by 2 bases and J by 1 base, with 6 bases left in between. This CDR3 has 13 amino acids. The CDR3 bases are TGTGCCAGCAGTTACGAACGGTCCTACGAGCAGTACTTC. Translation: CASSYERSYEQYF.